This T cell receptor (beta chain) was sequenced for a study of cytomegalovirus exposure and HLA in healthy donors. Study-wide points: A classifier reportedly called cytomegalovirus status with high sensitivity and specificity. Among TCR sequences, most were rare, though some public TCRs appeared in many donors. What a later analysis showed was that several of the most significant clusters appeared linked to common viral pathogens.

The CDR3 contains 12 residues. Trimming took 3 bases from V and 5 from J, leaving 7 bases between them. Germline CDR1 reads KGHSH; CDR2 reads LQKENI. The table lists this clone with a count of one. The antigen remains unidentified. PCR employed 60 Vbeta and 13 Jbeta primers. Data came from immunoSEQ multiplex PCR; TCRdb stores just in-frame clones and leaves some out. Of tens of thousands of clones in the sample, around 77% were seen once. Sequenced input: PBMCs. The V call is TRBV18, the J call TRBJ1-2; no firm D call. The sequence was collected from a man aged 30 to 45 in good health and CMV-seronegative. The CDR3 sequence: CASSPDIYGYTF. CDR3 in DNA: TGTGCCAGCTCACCTGACATATATGGCTACACCTTC.